A selection of T cell receptor beta chains follows, all from one sample in a study of beta chain features in type 1 diabetes. The data were produced by immunoSEQ multiplex PCR, yet TCRdb's version contains in-frame clones alone and is incomplete. The sample carries fewer than 550,000 clones, over 9.5% recorded once. Material: naive CD4+ T cells from blood. These receptors came from a woman aged 18-29 years in good health. The CDR3 runs from the conserved cysteine through the conserved F or W. D genes are given only for firm matches. Size is omitted from some rows. Given values are once, few, many or a class for expanded clones.

v_gene	d_gene	j_gene	abundance	CDR3nt	CDR3aa
TRBV6-4	NA	TRBJ2-3	few	TGTGCCAGCAGTGACACAGAGGGCTCCCACGAGTATTTT	CASSDTEGSHEYF
TRBV6-1	NA	TRBJ1-2	NA	TGTGCCAGCAGCCCCGCGGCTGGGACTAACTATGGCTACACCTTC	CASSPAAGTNYGYTF
TRBV10-3	NA	TRBJ1-2	once	TGTGCCATCAAGGGGCAGGTTGAAGACTATGGCTACACCTTC	CAIKGQVEDYGYTF
TRBV20-1	NA	TRBJ2-1	few	TGCAGTGCTAGACTCTATGAGCAGTTCTTC	CSARLYEQFF
TRBV20-1	NA	TRBJ2-1	few	TGCAGTGCTAGAGGACGCATTGGGCAGTTCTTC	CSARGRIGQFF
TRBV7-2	NA	TRBJ2-3	NA	TGTGCCAGCAGCCCCTTGCCGAATACGCAGTATTTT	CASSPLPNTQYF
TRBV19	NA	TRBJ2-1	NA	TGTGCCAGTAGTATATACAATGAGCAGTTCTTC	CASSIYNEQFF
TRBV6-5	NA	TRBJ2-7	NA	TGTGCCAGCAGTTACGCTTTCAGGGGTGCCTACGAGCAGTACTTC	CASSYAFRGAYEQYF
TRBV25-1	NA	TRBJ2-3	few	TGTGCCAGCAGTGGAATAGGGCGAGATACGCAGTATTTT	CASSGIGRDTQYF
TRBV13	NA	TRBJ2-7	few	TGTGCCAGCAGCCCGCGTGGGGACAAGTACGAGCAGTACTTC	CASSPRGDKYEQYF
TRBV14	NA	TRBJ1-2	few	TGTGCCAGCAGCGGCGGGTTTTTCTATGGCTACACCTTC	CASSGGFFYGYTF
TRBV7-2	NA	TRBJ2-5	NA	TGTGCCAGCAGCTTAAGCTTAGGCCAGTACTTC	CASSLSLGQYF
TRBV29-1	TRBD1	TRBJ2-6	many	TGCAGCGTTGGGGACAGGGCTACTGGGGCCAACGTCCTGACTTTC	CSVGDRATGANVLTF
TRBV2	NA	TRBJ2-3	NA	TGTGCCAGCAGTGAAGCGCCTGACTTCAACACAGATACGCAGTATTTT	CASSEAPDFNTDTQYF
TRBV21-1	NA	TRBJ2-7	NA	TGTGCCCTCAGGGTAGGGACTAGCGCATGGGAGGTCTACGAGCAGTACTTC	CALRVGTSAWEVYEQYF
TRBV7-8	NA	TRBJ2-5	few	TGTGCCAGCAGCCCTCGGGCCGTGACCCAAGAGACCCAGTACTTC	CASSPRAVTQETQYF
TRBV5-1	TRBD2	TRBJ2-1	few	TGCGCCAGCAGCTTGGCTAGCGGGGGATGGAATGAGCAGTTCTTC	CASSLASGGWNEQFF
TRBV7-6	NA	TRBJ2-3	NA	TGTGCCAGCAGCTTAGGCCTTGGGGGAGCGGCAGATACGCAGTATTTT	CASSLGLGGAADTQYF
TRBV7-9	TRBD2	TRBJ2-1	few	TGTGCCAGCAGCTTGGCCTCCCCTAAGCGGGGGGGATACAATGAGCAGTTCTTC	CASSLASPKRGGYNEQFF
TRBV4-2	NA	TRBJ1-5	few	TGTGCCAGCAGCCAAGATTTTCAGCTACCCAATCAGCCCCAGCATTTT	CASSQDFQLPNQPQHF
TRBV29-1	NA	TRBJ2-1	few	TGCAGCGTTGTACGCTTCAGCAATCGGTTCTTC	CSVVRFSNRFF
TRBV7-2	TRBD2	TRBJ2-1	few	TGTGCCAGCAGCTTAGCCCTAGCGGGGAGAAATGAGCAGTTCTTC	CASSLALAGRNEQFF
TRBV6-6	NA	TRBJ2-1	NA	TGTGCCAGCAGCCTCGACCGGACACCTGACAATGAGCAGTTCTTC	CASSLDRTPDNEQFF
TRBV2	NA	TRBJ2-5	few	TGTGCCAGCAATCCGGGGCTTAAGGAGACCCAGTACTTC	CASNPGLKETQYF
TRBV5-4	NA	TRBJ2-3	few	TGTGCCAGCAGCTTGCTGGACACCATCACAGATACGCAGTATTTT	CASSLLDTITDTQYF
TRBV4-3	NA	TRBJ1-2	few	TGCGCCAGCAGCCCCACCTTCCGACAGGACTATGGCTACACCTTC	CASSPTFRQDYGYTF
TRBV14	TRBD2	TRBJ2-5	NA	TGTGCCAGCAGCCGGGGACTAGCGGGCACAGGGACCCAGTACTTC	CASSRGLAGTGTQYF
TRBV21-1	NA	TRBJ2-5	NA	TGTGCCAGCAGCAAAGTTTTAAGCGGGAGTGCTGAGACCCAGTACTTC	CASSKVLSGSAETQYF
TRBV5-1	NA	TRBJ2-1	NA	TGCGCCAGCAGCTTGGGCGCGGGACGGGGCAATGAGCAGTTCTTC	CASSLGAGRGNEQFF
TRBV9	NA	TRBJ1-1	NA	TGTGCCAGCAGCGTAGTCTCCCGAACCGCGGGGGGCGAAGCTTTCTTT	CASSVVSRTAGGEAFF
TRBV14	NA	TRBJ2-5	NA	TGTGCCAGCAGCCTGCAGTACCAAGAGACCCAGTACTTC	CASSLQYQETQYF
TRBV7-9	TRBD2	TRBJ2-7	NA	TGTGCCAGCAGCCCTCGACTAGCGGGTATTAAATCCTACGAGCAGTACTTC	CASSPRLAGIKSYEQYF
TRBV19	TRBD2	TRBJ2-1	few	TGTGCCAGTAGAGAGAGCGGGGGTTTCAATGAGCAGTTCTTC	CASRESGGFNEQFF
TRBV18	TRBD2	TRBJ2-3	NA	TGTGCCAGCTCACGCATTAGCCCTAGCGGGGACGGCACAGATACGCAGTATTTT	CASSRISPSGDGTDTQYF
TRBV29-1	NA	TRBJ2-1	NA	TGCAGCGTTGAAGATCCAACAGGAGCTGCCTACAATGAGCAGTTCTTC	CSVEDPTGAAYNEQFF
TRBV14	NA	TRBJ1-1	few	TGTGCCAGCAGCCGGGGTCGTGGGTCCACTGAAGCTTTCTTT	CASSRGRGSTEAFF
TRBV23-1	NA	TRBJ1-2	many	TGCGCCAGCAGTCAACATAACGGCTACACCTTC	CASSQHNGYTF
TRBV7-3	NA	TRBJ2-2	NA	TGTGCCAGCAGCTTAGACAGAGCGAACACCGGGGAGCTGTTTTTT	CASSLDRANTGELFF